This T cell receptor beta chain was retrieved from a study of blood T cells in healthy people across ages (dated by TCRdb to the mid-2010s). At the level of the whole study: Template switching captured roughly one uniquely barcoded TCR beta cDNA molecule per two T cells in model experiments. To track age-related changes in TCR beta repertoire diversity, the study relied on deep sequencing normalized with unique cDNA molecular identifiers. Four age groups were formed from the donors: young (average 16 years), middle-aged (approximately 40), aged (62) and long-lived (about 75). To avoid experimental bias, donors of different ages were randomly spread across the sequencing lanes. The study analyzed two additional independent replicas of 1 million unique cDNA reads from the same blood draw for two donors, one aged 18 to 30 and one aged 80 or older. On the study overall, not on this receptor specifically: Observed TCR beta diversity per million T cells fell roughly linearly with age, and a significant reduction was already apparent by age roughly 40. Since profiling was done on bulk unsorted PBMCs, naive and antigen-experienced compartments could not be conclusively compared. Observed TCR beta diversity correlated strongly with the percentage of naive T cells measured by flow cytometry. Because the CMV infection status of the donors was unknown, age-related changes in expanded clonotypes may potentially have been confounded. Total diversity estimates from one million sequenced T cells were considered lower bounds and underestimates. Compared with the aged group, more naive CD4+ T cells, fewer expanded clones and increased TCR diversity were shown by the long-lived group, suggesting age selection.

The donors were 40 or so Caucasian individuals from Russia, aged 6 to 90 years, who were systemically healthy. Each donor gave ten milliliters of peripheral blood, drawn into EDTA-treated Vacutainer tubes. Ficoll-Paque density-gradient centrifugation was used to isolate PBMCs, with at least 7 million per sample. Trizol reagent was used to extract total RNA from PBMCs, with at least 6 micrograms per sample. For every donor, flow cytometry on a PBMC aliquot measured the percentage of naive CD45RAhigh/CD27high T cells. This clonotype showed up just a few times. This receptor's antigen is unknown. No base quality information exists; no much larger clone differs at one position. Receptors were amplified or captured by 5' RACE. These reads were obtained on an Illumina HiSeq 2500. A second PCR of about 6 to 11 cycles was run with a J-beta primer mix and a sample-barcoded 5' primer. Each TCR beta cDNA molecule received a unique molecular identifier from a template-switch 5' adaptor carrying 12 random nucleotides. At least 2.5 million CDR3-containing paired-end reads were obtained from each sample. First-strand cDNA was synthesized from all RNA with the Mint cDNA synthesis kit, primed by a TRBC-specific oligonucleotide. Following uracil-DNA glycosylase treatment, a first 18-cycle PCR with universal primers M1SS and BC2_uni_R was performed on all cDNA. From the authors' description of their analysis: Normalization of each sample was performed by random selection of 1 million high-quality reads, each carrying a distinct molecular identifier. Instead of being binned into consensus sequences, reads that shared molecular identifiers were thrown out. MiTCR, with a Q25 quality threshold and the strictest error-elimination algorithm, was used for CDR3 identification, clonotype clustering and error correction. A nonparametric unseen species model with Euler transformation was used to estimate lower-bound total TCR beta diversity. TCRdb reanalyzed the raw reads on its own, using fastp at Q25 for trimming and MiXCR for clone calling, and kept in-frame beta chains. Each entry is one CDR3 protein sequence, shown with its most common DNA and genes. TCRdb's processing, not the authors' own work, is the source of the V and J calls. The sample has approximately 1,100,000 distinct CDR3 sequences on record, under 55% of them singletons. The top ten hold approximately 17% of the sample.

From cysteine to phenylalanine, the CDR3 is 13 amino acids long. Here the CDR3 DNA is all that survives: 39 bases in frame from base 1. The junction shows trimming of 0 bases on V and 6 bases on J, plus 9 bases between the germline ends. CDR1 and CDR2 (SGDLS, YYNGEE) derive from the germline V gene. Specimen: blood. This receptor was obtained from a woman in her sixties or seventies in good health. In this chain, TRBV9 is recombined with TRBJ1-2; the D gene is possibly TRBD1, with 5 bases matching. The DNA reads TGTGCCAGCAGCGTAGACGGGGCGCATGGCTACACCTTC. Translated, this gives CASSVDGAHGYTF.